The 25 T cell receptor beta chains reported below all come from one sample, sequenced in a study of PD-1 blockade in classical Hodgkin lymphoma. Time point given: newly diagnosed, previously untreated cHL patient sample. CD4+ T cells were purified from thawed PBMCs by negative selection. Clones were read by immunoSEQ multiplex PCR, and TCRdb kept only the in-frame ones, dropping some. This table holds fewer than 40,000 clones, about 88% found once. Specimen: CD4+ T cells from blood. The receptors derive from a human donor with classical Hodgkin lymphoma.

The rearrangement uses TRBV7-9 and TRBJ2-6, with D tentatively TRBD1 (5 bases). The germline CDR1 and CDR2 sequences are SEHNR and FQNEAQ (reference sequence). This CDR3 contains 17 residues. V lost 1 base to trimming and J lost 0 bases, with 10 bases between them. CDR3 nucleotide sequence: TGTGCCAGCAGCTTAGGTGACAGACCCTCTGGGGCCAACGTCCTGACTTTC. Protein product: CASSLGDRPSGANVLTF.

The V call is TRBV15, the J call TRBJ2-3; maybe TRBD1 (6 bases). The germline gives CDR1 LNHNV, CDR2 YYDKDF (reference sequence). The CDR3 has 15 amino acids. The V and J ends lost 3 bases and 3 bases respectively, with 13 bases between them. The CDR3 spells CATSRTGDRTDTQYF. CDR3 sequence (DNA): TGTGCCACCAGCAGGACAGGAGATAGGACAGATACGCAGTATTTT.

The chain joins TRBV7-9 to TRBJ2-7; D unresolved. The V and J ends lost 1 base and 9 bases respectively, with 13 bases between them. The CDR3 length is 13 residues. Germline CDR1 and CDR2: SEHNR and FQNEAQ (reference sequence). CDR3 protein: CASSLGPYRAQYF. The CDR3 bases are TGTGCCAGCAGCTTAGGGCCCTATCGGGCGCAGTACTTC.

This chain links TRBV10-1 with TRBJ1-1, with 8 bases aligning to TRBD1. V gave up 10 bases and J gave up 2 bases; unmatched junction bases: 6. CDR3 length equals 13 residues. Germline V CDR1 and CDR2: WNHNN, SYGVQD (reference sequence). DNA of the CDR3: TGCGCCACGGGGACAGGACGAAACACTGAAGCTTTCTTT. This translates into CATGTGRNTEAFF.

This rearrangement joins TRBV6-5 to TRBJ1-1; D ambiguous. With 5 bases removed from V and 8 bases from J, the gap between germline ends came to 12 bases. Germline V gene lookup returns CDR1 MNHEY and CDR2 SVGAGI. This CDR3 has 12 residues. The CDR3 nucleotides are TGTGCCAGCAGTACCGAGGGTAGGGAAGCTTTCTTT. Protein sequence: CASSTEGREAFF.

The rearrangement links TRBV18 to TRBJ1-3; D unclear. CDR1 and CDR2 (germline): KGHSH, LQKENI. V shed 4 bases and J shed 2 bases, with 12 bases lying between them. The CDR3 is 15 amino acids. CDR3 nucleotides: TGTGCCAGCTCACGTTGGGCGGACCCTGGAAACACCATATATTTT. It specifies CASSRWADPGNTIYF.

This chain connects TRBV2 to TRBJ1-6; no clear D gene. The CDR3 covers 15 residues. Deletions cut 3 bases from V and 8 bases from J, with 14 bases between. Germline V gene sequence: CDR1 SNHLY, CDR2 FYNNEI. This CDR3 reads CASSEGRVGYSPLHF. The CDR3 DNA reads TGTGCCAGCAGTGAGGGTCGAGTGGGCTATTCACCCCTCCACTTT. Based on the CDR3 plus reference TRBV2 and TRBJ1-6, the full variable domain is EPEVTQTPSHQVTQMGQEVILRCVPISNHLYFYWYRQILGQKVEFLVSFYNNEISEKSEIFDDQFSVERPDGSNFTLKIRSTKLEDSAMYFCASSEGRVGYSPLHFGNGTRLTVT.

This chain connects TRBV7-3 to TRBJ1-1, with D tentatively TRBD1 (5 bases). Germline lookup yields CDR1 SGHTA and CDR2 FQGTGA. Trimming shortened V by 3 bases and J by 1 base, and 6 bases separated the two germline ends. The CDR3 consists of 13 residues. The CDR3 DNA reads TGTGCCAGCAGCTTCAGGGCGAACACTGAAGCTTTCTTT. It codes for CASSFRANTEAFF.

This clone has only one observation. The chain carries TRBV28 and TRBJ2-3, with D tentatively TRBD2 (6 bases). Per germline, CDR1 MDHEN and CDR2 SYDVKM. The CDR3 runs to 12 residues. The CDR3 sequence is CATKRAADTQYF. The CDR3 DNA is TGTGCTACGAAGCGGGCAGCAGATACGCAGTATTTT.

The V and J genes are TRBV5-1 and TRBJ1-2; D is perhaps TRBD1 (5 bases). The CDR3 consists of 13 residues. CDR1 and CDR2 (germline): SGHRS, YFSETQ. V was shortened by 4 bases and J by 1 base, with 8 bases between the two germline ends. The CDR3 loop is CASSTGGNYGYTF. The CDR3 DNA reads as TGCGCCAGCAGCACGGGGGGTAACTATGGCTACACCTTC.

This clone has just one count. The chain recombines TRBV28 with TRBJ1-1; D remains ambiguous. The CDR3 is 14 amino acids. Trimming took off 3 bases at V and 0 bases at J, with 8 bases between the two ends. Germline V gene lookup returns CDR1 MDHEN and CDR2 SYDVKM. The CDR3 sequence is CASSFRALNTEAFF. The CDR3, as DNA: TGTGCCAGCAGTTTTCGGGCTCTGAACACTGAAGCTTTCTTT.

V usage is TRBV29-1 and J usage is TRBJ2-7; 7 bases are shared with TRBD1. The V gene end was trimmed by 6 bases and the J gene end by 5 bases; junction bases not matched to a gene: 7. This CDR3 has 12 residues. CDR1 is SQVTM and CDR2 is ANQGSEA in the germline V gene. The CDR3, as DNA: TGCAGCGTAAGCCCGACAGGGCACGAGCAGTACGTC. As protein: CSVSPTGHEQYV.

V usage is TRBV6-5 and J usage is TRBJ1-5; D may be TRBD1 (5 bases). Germline-derived CDR1 and CDR2 are MNHEY and SVGAGI. Trimming took off 0 bases at V and 3 bases at J, with 9 bases between the two ends. The CDR3 is made up of 15 amino acids. The CDR3: CASSYSRGFNQPQHF. Written as DNA, the CDR3 is TGTGCCAGCAGTTACTCGCGGGGGTTCAATCAGCCCCAGCATTTT.

The chain links TRBV10-3 to TRBJ1-1; D is ambiguous. Germline CDR1 reads ENHRY; CDR2 reads SYGVKD. The V end lost 4 bases, the J end lost 2 bases, and 8 bases lay between the germline ends. CDR3 length: 13 amino acids. As DNA, the CDR3 is TGTGCCATCAGTGTAGCAGCTAACACTGAAGCTTTCTTT. Protein: CAISVAANTEAFF.

For the CDR3, the DNA is TGCGCCAGCAGCTTGACCCAGGGCAGGGCCTATTATGGCTACACCTTC. Its protein product is CASSLTQGRAYYGYTF. The chain links TRBV5-1 to TRBJ1-2, with TRBD1 as a possible D gene (5 bases). Germline assignment: CDR1 SGHRS and CDR2 YFSETQ. V dropped 1 base and J dropped 5 bases, with 18 bases sitting between them. The CDR3 has 16 residues.

The chain recombines TRBV29-1 with TRBJ2-1; 7 positions match TRBD2. This CDR3 is built from 15 residues. V lost 3 bases to trimming and J lost 7 bases; unmatched junction nucleotides: 12. Germline V gives CDR1 SQVTM, CDR2 ANQGSEA. The chain's CDR3 is CSVDPLAGEYNEQFF. For the CDR3, the DNA is TGCAGCGTTGATCCCCTTGCGGGGGAGTATAATGAGCAGTTCTTC.

The rearrangement joins TRBV5-1 to TRBJ2-3, with 9 bases fitting TRBD1. This CDR3 region has 15 residues. Trimming at V came to 4 bases and at J to 4 bases, leaving 7 bases not matched to a gene. Looked up from germline, CDR1 is SGHRS and CDR2 is YFSETQ. CDR3 nucleotides: TGCGCCAGCAGCATATCCGGGACAGGGCCAGATACGCAGTATTTT. Translation gives CASSISGTGPDTQYF.

V is TRBV5-1 and J is TRBJ2-3; 7 bases align to TRBD2. The CDR3 totals 16 residues. Per germline, CDR1 SGHRS and CDR2 YFSETQ. V gave up 1 base and J gave up 4 bases; unmatched junction bases: 9. The CDR3 spells CASSLRGGGGADTQYF. CDR3 in DNA: TGCGCCAGCAGCTTGAGGGGCGGGGGAGGAGCAGATACGCAGTATTTT.

The chain is built from TRBV18 and TRBJ2-2; 12 positions agree with TRBD1. With 3 bases clipped from V and 4 bases from J, the junction kept 3 bases outside the gene matches. From germline, CDR1 is KGHSH and CDR2 LQKENI. This CDR3 is 16 amino acids long. As DNA, the CDR3 is TGTGCCAGCTCACCGGGGACAGGGGGCTCCACCGGGGAGCTGTTTTTT. The encoded protein is CASSPGTGGSTGELFF.

The chain is built from TRBV18 and TRBJ2-1; D is undetermined. Germline lookup yields CDR1 KGHSH and CDR2 LQKENI. V was cut by 3 bases and J by 7 bases, with 10 bases left in between. The CDR3 length is 13 residues. The CDR3 DNA sequence: TGTGCCAGCTCACCTCTCAAAGAAAATGAGCAGTTCTTC. Residues: CASSPLKENEQFF. Looking up the rest from reference TRBV18 and TRBJ2-1 gives the full variable domain: NAGVMQNPRHLVRRRGQEARLRCSPMKGHSHVYWYRQLPEEGLKFMVYLQKENIIDESGMPKERFSAEFPKEGPSILRIQQVVRGDSAAYFCASSPLKENEQFFGPGTRLTVL.

The chain joins TRBV19 to TRBJ1-5; the D gene is possibly TRBD1 (5 bases). The CDR3 runs 14 residues. Trimming took off 4 bases at V and 7 bases at J, with 14 bases between the two ends. CDR1 and CDR2 (germline): LNHDA, SQIVND (reference sequence). CDR3 residues: CASSTGQEVQPQHF. The CDR3 bases are TGTGCCAGTAGTACTGGACAAGAAGTACAGCCCCAGCATTTT. Using reference TRBV19 and TRBJ1-5 for the parts outside the CDR3, the full variable domain is DGGITQSPKYLFRKEGQNVTLSCEQNLNHDAMYWYRQDPGQGLRLIYYSQIVNDFQKGDIAEGYSVSREKKESFPLTVTSAQKNPTAFYLCASSTGQEVQPQHFGDGTRLSIL.

The J gene is TRBJ1-2, the V gene TRBV18; tentative D call: TRBD1 (5 bases). There are 14 residues in the CDR3. V was shortened by 3 bases and J by 5 bases, with 13 bases between the two germline ends. Per germline, CDR1 KGHSH and CDR2 LQKENI. CDR3: CASSPFDSKYGYTF. The CDR3, as DNA: TGTGCCAGCTCACCCTTCGACAGTAAATATGGCTACACCTTC.

In this sample, this clone turned up a few times. V usage is TRBV2 and J usage is TRBJ1-5; TRBD1 agrees at 12 bases. The V gene end was trimmed by 5 bases and the J gene end by 5 bases; junction bases not matched to a gene: 4. The CDR3 spans 15 residues. The germline gives CDR1 SNHLY, CDR2 FYNNEI. DNA of the CDR3: TGTGCCAGCAGTTGGGACAGGGGGCGCGATCAGCCCCAGCATTTT. Protein sequence: CASSWDRGRDQPQHF.

The CDR3 sequence is CASSDSWSLSNQPQHF. The CDR3 bases are TGTGCCAGCAGTGATTCGTGGTCCCTTAGCAATCAGCCCCAGCATTTT. The chain is built from TRBV2 and TRBJ1-5; D call uncertain. With 3 bases removed from V and 0 bases from J, the gap between germline ends came to 12 bases. Per germline, CDR1 SNHLY and CDR2 FYNNEI. The CDR3 totals 16 residues. Full variable domain (outside the CDR3, taken from reference TRBV2 and TRBJ1-5): EPEVTQTPSHQVTQMGQEVILRCVPISNHLYFYWYRQILGQKVEFLVSFYNNEISEKSEIFDDQFSVERPDGSNFTLKIRSTKLEDSAMYFCASSDSWSLSNQPQHFGDGTRLSIL.

V gene TRBV6-1 combines with J gene TRBJ1-5, with TRBD1 matching over 8 bases. V lost 4 bases to trimming and J lost 6 bases; unmatched junction nucleotides: 5. This CDR3 contains 14 residues. Germline CDR1 reads MNHNS; CDR2 reads SASEGT. CDR3 loop: CASSGAGGPQPQHF. The CDR3 nucleotides are TGTGCCAGCAGTGGGGCAGGGGGCCCTCAGCCCCAGCATTTT.